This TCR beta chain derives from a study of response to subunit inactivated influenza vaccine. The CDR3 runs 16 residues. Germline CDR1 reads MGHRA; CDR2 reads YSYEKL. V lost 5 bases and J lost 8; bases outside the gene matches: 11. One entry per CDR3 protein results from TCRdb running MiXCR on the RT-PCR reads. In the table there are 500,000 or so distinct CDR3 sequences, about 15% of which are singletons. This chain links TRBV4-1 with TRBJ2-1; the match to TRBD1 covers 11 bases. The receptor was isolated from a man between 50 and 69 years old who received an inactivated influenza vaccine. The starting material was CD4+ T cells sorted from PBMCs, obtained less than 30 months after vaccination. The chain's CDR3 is CASSRVPGQGVHEQFF. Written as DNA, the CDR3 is TGCGCCAGCAGCAGGGTGCCGGGACAGGGGGTCCATGAGCAGTTCTTC.